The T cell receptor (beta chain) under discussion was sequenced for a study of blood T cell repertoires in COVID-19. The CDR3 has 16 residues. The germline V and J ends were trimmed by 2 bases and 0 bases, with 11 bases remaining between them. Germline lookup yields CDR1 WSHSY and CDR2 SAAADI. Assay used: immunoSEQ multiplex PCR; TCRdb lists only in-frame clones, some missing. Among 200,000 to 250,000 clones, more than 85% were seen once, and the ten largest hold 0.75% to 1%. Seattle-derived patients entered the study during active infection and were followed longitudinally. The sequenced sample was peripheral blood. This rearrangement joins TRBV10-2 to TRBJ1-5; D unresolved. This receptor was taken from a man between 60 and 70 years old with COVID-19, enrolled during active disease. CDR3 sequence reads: CASSEREGFSNQPQHF. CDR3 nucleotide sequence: TGCGCCAGCAGTGAGAGGGAGGGCTTTAGCAATCAGCCCCAGCATTTT.